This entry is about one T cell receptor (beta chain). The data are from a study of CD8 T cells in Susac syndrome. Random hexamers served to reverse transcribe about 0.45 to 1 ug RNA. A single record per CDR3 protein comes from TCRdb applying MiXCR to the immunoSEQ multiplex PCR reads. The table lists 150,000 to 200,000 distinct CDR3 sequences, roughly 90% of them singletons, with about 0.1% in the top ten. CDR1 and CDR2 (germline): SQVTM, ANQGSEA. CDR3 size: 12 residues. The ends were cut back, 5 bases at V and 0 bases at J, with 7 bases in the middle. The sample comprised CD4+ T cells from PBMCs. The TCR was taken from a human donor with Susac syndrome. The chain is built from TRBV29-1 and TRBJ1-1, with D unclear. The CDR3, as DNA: TGCAGCGTTCAAATCATGAACACTGAAGCTTTCTTT. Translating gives CSVQIMNTEAFF.